This TCR beta chain is from a study of blood T cell repertoires in COVID-19. Generated by immunoSEQ multiplex PCR, the TCRdb table keeps only in-frame clones and is missing some. The repertoire holds under 200,000 clones, with approximately 81% as singletons. Membership in each cohort depended on participant-reported clinical history. V dropped 1 base and J dropped 10; count of bases not matched to a gene: 12. Germline-derived CDR1 and CDR2 are LGHNA and YSLEER. This CDR3 region has 16 residues. Input material: PBMCs or T cells enriched from blood (not recorded which). The chain couples TRBV4-3 to TRBJ1-2, with 10 bases fitting TRBD1. The source of this sequence is a woman aged 50 to 60 who had recovered from COVID-19. CDR3 DNA: TGCGCCAGCAGCCAAGTTCCGGGACAGGGGATTTTGGCCTACACCTTC. Residues: CASSQVPGQGILAYTF.